The 27 T cell receptor beta chains reported below all come from one sample, sequenced in a study of technical replicates of blood from several donors. The assay was immunoSEQ multiplex PCR, and TCRdb's table has in-frame clones only and misses some. This table has 74,000 or so clones, 75% to 95% appearing once. Sequenced material: T cells isolated from PBMCs. These receptors all stem from a human donor in good health.

The chain is built from TRBV6-4 and TRBJ1-1; D not certain. Germline V gene data show CDR1 as MRHNA and CDR2 as SNTAGT. CDR3 length: 12 residues. V was pared by 9 bases and J by 3 bases, with 11 bases between. In DNA form, the CDR3 reads TGTGCCAGATCGAGGAGAGACACTGAAGCTTTCTTT. Translation gives CARSRRDTEAFF.

The genes are TRBV28 and TRBJ1-5; 7 positions agree with TRBD1. Trimming cost V 8 bases and J 3 bases; bases outside gene matches: 1. The CDR3 has 12 residues. Germline V CDR1 and CDR2: MDHEN, SYDVKM. The CDR3 sequence is CASGTDNQPQHF. The CDR3 DNA reads as TGTGCCAGCGGGACAGACAATCAGCCCCAGCATTTT. Supplemented by reference TRBV28 and TRBJ1-5, the full variable domain reads DVKVTQSSRYLVKRTGEKVFLECVQDMDHENMFWYRQDPGLGLRLIYFSYDVKMKEKGDIPEGYSVSREKKERFSLILESASTNQTSMYLCASGTDNQPQHFGDGTRLSIL.

This chain uses TRBV28 with TRBJ1-1; D possibly corresponds to TRBD1 (5 bases). This CDR3 comprises 12 residues. The germline V and J ends were trimmed by 3 bases and 8 bases, with 10 bases remaining between them. In germline, CDR1 is MDHEN, CDR2 SYDVKM. CDR3 residues: CASSLVGVEAFF. The CDR3 DNA sequence: TGTGCCAGCAGTTTGGTAGGGGTGGAAGCTTTCTTT.

The rearrangement uses TRBV6-5 and TRBJ1-6; 8 positions match TRBD1. The length of the CDR3 is 15 residues. Trimming removed 2 bases from V and 7 bases from J; junction bases left unmatched: 4. The germline CDR1 and CDR2 sequences are MNHEY and SVGAGI. CDR3 residues: CASSYRRTGNSPLHF. The DNA for the CDR3 is TGTGCCAGCAGTTACCGACGGACAGGGAATTCACCCCTCCACTTT.

This clone has just a few counts. The chain employs TRBV16 and TRBJ1-1; D ambiguous. With 0 bases removed from V and 4 bases from J, the gap between germline ends came to 12 bases. CDR1 is KGHSY and CDR2 is FQNENV in the germline V gene. The CDR3 runs to 15 residues. The CDR3 region has the DNA TGTGCCAGCAGCCAATCTCCGGGAGTTGGCACTGAAGCTTTCTTT. Translation gives CASSQSPGVGTEAFF.

The rearrangement uses TRBV5-1 and TRBJ1-2, with D perhaps TRBD1 (6 bases). The length of the CDR3 is 15 residues. V gave up 4 bases and J gave up 5 bases, with 18 bases separating them. The V gene's germline CDR1 is SGHRS and CDR2 YFSETQ. Written as DNA, the CDR3 is TGCGCCAGCAGCCCTCCGGAGGGGGGGAGATATGGCTACACCTTC. This sequence encodes CASSPPEGGRYGYTF.

The chain uses TRBV6-6 and TRBJ1-1; D possibly corresponds to TRBD1 (6 bases). CDR3 length: 16 residues. The ends were cut back, 2 bases at V and 2 bases at J, with 15 bases in the middle. CDR1 and CDR2 from the germline V gene are MNHNY and SVGAGI (reference sequence). This CDR3 is CASSYGGEVRNTEAFF. Here the CDR3 DNA reads TGTGCCAGCAGTTACGGGGGCGAAGTAAGAAACACTGAAGCTTTCTTT.

V and J are TRBV5-1 and TRBJ2-3, with 14 bases aligning to TRBD2. After removal of 4 bases from V and 2 bases from J, the junction contained 6 bases not matched to a gene. The CDR3 sequence is 17 residues long. Germline V gene lookup returns CDR1 SGHRS and CDR2 YFSETQ. CDR3 amino acids: CASSEGTSGRNTDTQYF. The CDR3 DNA reads TGCGCCAGCAGCGAGGGGACTAGCGGGAGAAACACAGATACGCAGTATTTT.

The J gene is TRBJ1-1, the V gene TRBV18; 8 bases are shared with TRBD1. This CDR3 is built from 15 residues. Per germline, CDR1 KGHSH and CDR2 LQKENI. J lost 5 bases, V lost 4 bases, and 9 bases had no gene match. CDR3 sequence (DNA): TGTGCCAGCTCACAGCTAGACAGGGGTGGAACTGAAGCTTTCTTT. It is translated as CASSQLDRGGTEAFF.

The chain recombines TRBV29-1 with TRBJ1-2; 9 nucleotides match TRBD1. This CDR3 has 16 residues. J gave up 0 bases and V 3 bases, and 8 bases lay outside the gene matches. Germline loops: CDR1 SQVTM, CDR2 ANQGSEA. CDR3 in DNA: TGCAGCGTTGACATGACAGGGGGGAATGCTAACTATGGCTACACCTTC. Encoded protein: CSVDMTGGNANYGYTF.

The chain uses TRBV29-1 and TRBJ2-4, with D unclear. The CDR3 has 12 amino acids. Trimming removed 5 bases from V and 3 bases from J, with 8 bases in between. CDR1 and CDR2 from the germline V gene are SQVTM and ANQGSEA. As DNA, the CDR3 is TGCAGCGTTTCGGGTGGCAAAAACATTCAGTACTTC. Protein product: CSVSGGKNIQYF.

J is TRBJ2-5 and V is TRBV25-1; weak D call: TRBD1 (5 bases). TRBJ2-7 explains the end of the DNA better; the J call may be wrong. The CDR3 covers 14 residues. The V gene's germline CDR1 is MGHDK and CDR2 SYGVNS. Here the CDR3 reads CASSGNQGTYEQYF. In nucleotides, the CDR3 is TGTGCCAGCAGTGGCAATCAGGGTACCTACGAGCAGTACTTC.

The V gene is TRBV21-1, the J gene TRBJ2-7; the D call TRBD2 from the table was never checked on the DNA. TRBV21-1 is a pseudogene. The CDR3 sequence is 13 residues long. This CDR3 is CATAISGFYEQYF. The CDR3 coding sequence is TGTGCCACTGCCATTAGCGGCTTCTACGAGCAGTACTTC.

In its sample, this clone was seen once. The genes are TRBV11-2 and TRBJ1-5, with D hard to call. Germline values: CDR1 SGHAT, CDR2 FQNNGV. The V end lost 0 bases, the J end lost 4 bases, and 4 bases lay between the germline ends. The CDR3 covers 13 residues. CDR3 region: CASSLDRNQPQHF. Written as DNA, the CDR3 is TGTGCCAGCAGCTTAGACAGAAATCAGCCCCAGCATTTT.

V is TRBV5-8 and J is TRBJ2-2; 12 bases map to TRBD2. Germline-derived CDR1 and CDR2 are SGHTS and YDEGEE. CDR3 length equals 16 residues. After removal of 2 bases from V and 10 bases from J, the junction contained 9 bases not matched to a gene. The CDR3: CASSFPASGRAAELFF. The CDR3 DNA reads TGTGCCAGCAGCTTTCCGGCTAGCGGGAGGGCCGCGGAGCTGTTTTTT. Full variable domain (outside the CDR3, taken from reference TRBV5-8 and TRBJ2-2): EAGVTQSPTHLIKTRGQQATLRCSPISGHTSVYWYQQALGLGLQFLLWYDEGEERNRGNFPPRFSGRQFPNYSSELNVNALELEDSALYLCASSFPASGRAAELFFGEGSRLTVL.

This clone appeared once. This sequence joins TRBV4-1 and TRBJ2-7; 13 positions match TRBD2. V lost 1 base and J lost 7; bases outside the gene matches: 7. The germline CDR1 and CDR2 sequences are MGHRA and YSYEKL. This CDR3 region has 16 residues. Here the CDR3 DNA reads TGCGCCAGCAGCCAAGCGGCACTAGCGGGGGGGAGGGAGCAGTACTTC. Residues: CASSQAALAGGREQYF.

The gene calls are TRBV6-1 and TRBJ2-7, with D unresolved. In germline, CDR1 is MNHNS, CDR2 SASEGT. CDR3 length: 13 residues. Trimming took off 3 bases at V and 2 bases at J, with 8 bases between the two ends. CDR3 coding DNA: TGTGCCAGCAGTGACAACAGAGCCTACGAGCAGTACTTC. It specifies CASSDNRAYEQYF.

V gene TRBV2 combines with J gene TRBJ1-1; tentative D call: TRBD1 (5 bases). V gave up 5 bases and J gave up 0 bases, with 10 bases separating them. This CDR3 contains 14 residues. Per the germline V gene, CDR1 is SNHLY and CDR2 is FYNNEI. For the CDR3, the DNA is TGTGCCAGCAGTTTGCGACAGCTGAACACTGAAGCTTTCTTT. This sequence encodes CASSLRQLNTEAFF.

This clone occurred once. This chain joins TRBV7-9 and TRBJ2-7; perhaps TRBD2 as D (6 bases). V dropped 5 bases and J dropped 3 bases, with 11 bases sitting between them. This CDR3 contains 13 residues. Germline V gene data show CDR1 as SEHNR and CDR2 as FQNEAQ (reference sequence). The CDR3: CASSTGTHYEQYF. In DNA form, the CDR3 reads TGTGCCAGCAGCACCGGGACTCACTACGAGCAGTACTTC.

This clone has just one count. V is TRBV11-2 and J is TRBJ2-1; 13 bases are a match to TRBD2. Germline V gene lookup returns CDR1 SGHAT and CDR2 FQNNGV. This CDR3 spans 19 amino acids. The V gene end was trimmed by 5 bases and the J gene end by 4 bases; junction bases not matched to a gene: 14. The CDR3 bases are TGTGCCAGCAGCAGGGGCCGTCGCACTAGCGGGAGGGGGTACAATGAGCAGTTCTTC. It specifies CASSRGRRTSGRGYNEQFF.

V usage is TRBV6-6 and J usage is TRBJ2-3, with TRBD1 identical over 7 bases. The CDR3 sequence is 12 residues long. The V and J ends lost 6 bases and 4 bases, in that order; junction bases with no gene match: 1. Germline CDR1 MNHNY, CDR2 SVGAGI (reference sequence). The CDR3, as DNA: TGTGCCAGCAGGCAGGGGGCAGATACGCAGTATTTT. Its translation is CASRQGADTQYF.

The chain has TRBV4-2 and TRBJ1-4; 7 bases line up with TRBD1. CDR1 is LGHNA, CDR2 YNFKEQ, per germline. This CDR3 has 17 residues. Trimming took 1 base from V and 0 from J; bases not matched to a gene: 5. The CDR3 is CASSQAVGTATNEKLFF. In DNA, the CDR3 is TGTGCCAGCAGCCAAGCCGTCGGGACAGCAACTAATGAAAAACTGTTTTTT.

The chain carries TRBV11-2 and TRBJ2-7, with D possibly being TRBD1 (5 bases). From germline, CDR1 is SGHAT and CDR2 FQNNGV. V was trimmed by 3 bases and J by 6 bases, leaving 12 bases between them. This CDR3 comprises 13 residues. In nucleotides, the CDR3 is TGTGCCAGCAGCTTTCCAGGGCGGATCGAGCAGTACTTC. It specifies CASSFPGRIEQYF.

The gene calls are TRBV28 and TRBJ2-5; D might be TRBD1 (5 bases). The CDR3 runs to 14 residues. The V end was cut by 5 bases, the J end by 5 bases, with 15 bases between. Germline CDR1 and CDR2: MDHEN and SYDVKM. CDR3 amino acids: CASSLGAELETQYF. The DNA for the CDR3 is TGTGCCAGCAGTCTAGGGGCGGAGTTGGAGACCCAGTACTTC.

This sequence joins TRBV7-9 and TRBJ1-2; TRBD1 matches 9 bases. The ends lost 4 bases at V and 4 bases at J; junction bases unmatched: 7. The CDR3 totals 15 residues. Germline lookup yields CDR1 SEHNR and CDR2 FQNEAQ (reference sequence). The CDR3 sequence: CASSSGTGNIYGYTF. In DNA, the CDR3 is TGTGCCAGCAGCTCCGGGACAGGGAACATCTATGGCTACACCTTC.

V usage is TRBV4-1 and J usage is TRBJ2-7, with TRBD2 matching 10 bases. With V trimmed by 4 bases and J by 6 bases, 15 bases remained unmatched. Germline-derived CDR1 and CDR2 are MGHRA and YSYEKL. This CDR3 contains 17 residues. The CDR3 loop is CASSPTVGSGRMFEQYF. The CDR3, as DNA: TGCGCCAGCAGCCCCACGGTAGGTAGCGGGAGGATGTTCGAGCAGTACTTC.

Only one count was recorded for this clone. This chain links TRBV5-8 with TRBJ1-2; D not resolved. The germline V gene encodes CDR1 SGHTS and CDR2 YDEGEE. V was trimmed by 0 bases and J by 4 bases, leaving 16 bases between them. The CDR3 is 16 amino acids. CDR3 residues: CASSLGAYTRSYGYTF. The CDR3 DNA reads as TGTGCCAGCAGCTTGGGGGCTTATACTCGTAGCTATGGCTACACCTTC.